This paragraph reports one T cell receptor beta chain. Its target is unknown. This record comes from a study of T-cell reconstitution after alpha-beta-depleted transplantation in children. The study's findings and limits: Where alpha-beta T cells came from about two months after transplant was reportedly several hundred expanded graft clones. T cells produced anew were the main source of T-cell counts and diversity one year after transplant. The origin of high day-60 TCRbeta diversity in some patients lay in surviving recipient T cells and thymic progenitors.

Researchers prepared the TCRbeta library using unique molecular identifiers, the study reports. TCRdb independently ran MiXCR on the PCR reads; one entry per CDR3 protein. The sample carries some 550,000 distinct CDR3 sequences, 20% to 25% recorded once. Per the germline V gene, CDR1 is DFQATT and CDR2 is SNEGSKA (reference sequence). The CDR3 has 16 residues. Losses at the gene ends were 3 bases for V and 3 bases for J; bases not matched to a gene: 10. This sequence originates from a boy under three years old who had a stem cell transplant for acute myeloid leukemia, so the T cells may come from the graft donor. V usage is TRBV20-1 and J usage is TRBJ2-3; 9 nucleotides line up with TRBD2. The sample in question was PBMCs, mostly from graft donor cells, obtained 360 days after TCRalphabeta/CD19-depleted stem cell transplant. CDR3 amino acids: CSARGRGGPVTDTQYF. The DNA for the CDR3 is TGCAGTGCTAGGGGGCGGGGGGGCCCGGTAACAGATACGCAGTATTTT.